The rows below give T cell receptor beta chains drawn from one sample of a study of OX40 agonist ivuxolimab in advanced cancers. Assay: immunoSEQ multiplex PCR; the TCRdb copy retains only in-frame clones and omits some. The sample yields around 57,000 clones, around 80% seen once. The sample in question was CD4+ or CD8+ T cells sorted from blood, obtained in a trial of the OX40 agonist ivuxolimab. Receptors were obtained from an adult with an advanced solid tumor such as melanoma, head and neck, liver or kidney cancer. CDR3s include the opening cysteine and the closing phenylalanine or tryptophan. D genes are given only for firm matches. Expanded clones are given a class, and other clones once, few, many or no size at all.

clone_size j_call d_call v_call cdr3_aa cdr3_nt
NA TRBJ2-1 TRBD1 TRBV19 CASIPPGQGDNEQFF TGTGCCAGTATTCCCCCGGGACAGGGTGACAATGAGCAGTTCTTC
few TRBJ1-5 NA TRBV5-6 CASSRQDQPQHF TGTGCCAGCAGTCGTCAAGATCAGCCCCAGCATTTT
once TRBJ1-2 NA TRBV6-6 CASSYSRDANYGYTF TGTGCCAGCAGTTACTCTAGGGACGCCAACTATGGCTACACCTTC
NA TRBJ1-3 NA TRBV7-2 CASSLGGGNTIYF TGTGCCAGCAGCTTAGGGGGTGGAAACACCATATATTTT
few TRBJ1-2 TRBD1 TRBV5-4 CASSTTGGGSYGYTF TGTGCCAGCAGCACAACAGGGGGCGGGAGCTATGGCTACACCTTC
NA TRBJ1-4 NA TRBV18 CASSQTIPRDEKLFF TGTGCCAGCTCACAGACAATCCCCAGGGATGAAAAACTGTTTTTT
NA TRBJ2-7 NA TRBV18 CASSNRYEQYF TGTGCCAGCTCAAACCGTTACGAGCAGTACTTC
NA TRBJ1-2 NA TRBV5-5 CASSLANYGYTF TGTGCCAGCAGCTTGGCTAACTATGGCTACACCTTC
NA TRBJ2-7 NA TRBV5-4 CASSSGTASYEQYF TGTGCCAGCAGCTCCGGGACGGCATCCTACGAGCAGTACTTC
NA TRBJ1-6 TRBD1 TRBV6-5 CASGNDRVVSPLHF TGTGCCAGCGGGAATGACAGGGTAGTTTCACCCCTCCACTTT
NA TRBJ1-3 TRBD1 TRBV28 CASNGANDRASGNTIYF TGTGCCAGCAATGGGGCTAATGACAGGGCCTCTGGAAACACCATATATTTT
NA TRBJ2-1 TRBD2 TRBV5-1 CASSQLAARDNEQFF TGCGCCAGCAGCCAACTAGCGGCCCGAGACAATGAGCAGTTCTTC
NA TRBJ1-2 TRBD1 TRBV13 CASSWKTGGTDGYTF TGTGCCAGCAGCTGGAAGACAGGGGGTACAGATGGCTACACCTTC
NA TRBJ1-2 NA TRBV19 CASSIWQGYGYTF TGTGCCAGTAGTATCTGGCAGGGTTATGGCTACACCTTC
NA TRBJ1-1 TRBD1 TRBV2 CASTNRGYTEAFF TGTGCCAGCACCAACAGGGGGTACACTGAAGCTTTCTTT
NA TRBJ1-1 NA TRBV6-6 CASSPNTEAFF TGTGCCAGCAGCCCCAACACTGAAGCTTTCTTT
once TRBJ2-3 TRBD1 TRBV5-6 CASSLRTGGTDTQYF TGTGCCAGCAGCTTAAGGACAGGGGGTACAGATACGCAGTATTTT
few TRBJ2-3 TRBD2 TRBV9 CASSVDPSGGSTDTQYF TGTGCCAGCAGCGTAGACCCTAGCGGGGGTAGCACAGATACGCAGTATTTT
NA TRBJ2-2 TRBD1 TRBV2 CATTLDRGRAGELFF TGTGCCACGACCTTGGACAGGGGGCGTGCCGGGGAGCTGTTTTTT
NA TRBJ1-2 TRBD1 TRBV6-1 CASGTGGKGYTF TGTGCCAGCGGTACAGGGGGTAAAGGCTACACCTTC